This T cell receptor beta chain was observed in a study of shared clonotypes between healthy human individuals. Germline V lookup: CDR1 MDHEN, CDR2 SYDVKM. V was cut by 6 bases and J by 3 bases, with 14 bases left in between. The CDR3 loop spans 15 amino acids. Details on this clone: Its antigen is not known.

At the deep level, the assay was run. Investigators spread the genomic DNA of each subset evenly over several immunoSEQ plates. Sorted-subset replicate PCR reactions contained roughly 200 ng DNA, corresponding to approximately 30,000 T cell genomes. This table comes from immunoSEQ multiplex PCR, and its TCRdb copy is limited to in-frame clones, with some not included. The sample holds hundreds of thousands of clones, over 65% seen once. Overall study results and limits: It was observed that roughly 5.4% of naive CD4 clonotypes were shared across a few donors.

The genes are TRBV28 and TRBJ2-2, with D possibly TRBD1 on 6 matching bases. Material: memory CD4+ T cells sorted from blood. As to subset: CD45RA-negative fraction. The TCR was taken from a woman aged 30 to 39 in good health. CDR3 region: CASRTEGVYTGELFF. Here the CDR3 DNA reads TGTGCCAGCAGGACCGAGGGGGTTTACACCGGGGAGCTGTTTTTT.